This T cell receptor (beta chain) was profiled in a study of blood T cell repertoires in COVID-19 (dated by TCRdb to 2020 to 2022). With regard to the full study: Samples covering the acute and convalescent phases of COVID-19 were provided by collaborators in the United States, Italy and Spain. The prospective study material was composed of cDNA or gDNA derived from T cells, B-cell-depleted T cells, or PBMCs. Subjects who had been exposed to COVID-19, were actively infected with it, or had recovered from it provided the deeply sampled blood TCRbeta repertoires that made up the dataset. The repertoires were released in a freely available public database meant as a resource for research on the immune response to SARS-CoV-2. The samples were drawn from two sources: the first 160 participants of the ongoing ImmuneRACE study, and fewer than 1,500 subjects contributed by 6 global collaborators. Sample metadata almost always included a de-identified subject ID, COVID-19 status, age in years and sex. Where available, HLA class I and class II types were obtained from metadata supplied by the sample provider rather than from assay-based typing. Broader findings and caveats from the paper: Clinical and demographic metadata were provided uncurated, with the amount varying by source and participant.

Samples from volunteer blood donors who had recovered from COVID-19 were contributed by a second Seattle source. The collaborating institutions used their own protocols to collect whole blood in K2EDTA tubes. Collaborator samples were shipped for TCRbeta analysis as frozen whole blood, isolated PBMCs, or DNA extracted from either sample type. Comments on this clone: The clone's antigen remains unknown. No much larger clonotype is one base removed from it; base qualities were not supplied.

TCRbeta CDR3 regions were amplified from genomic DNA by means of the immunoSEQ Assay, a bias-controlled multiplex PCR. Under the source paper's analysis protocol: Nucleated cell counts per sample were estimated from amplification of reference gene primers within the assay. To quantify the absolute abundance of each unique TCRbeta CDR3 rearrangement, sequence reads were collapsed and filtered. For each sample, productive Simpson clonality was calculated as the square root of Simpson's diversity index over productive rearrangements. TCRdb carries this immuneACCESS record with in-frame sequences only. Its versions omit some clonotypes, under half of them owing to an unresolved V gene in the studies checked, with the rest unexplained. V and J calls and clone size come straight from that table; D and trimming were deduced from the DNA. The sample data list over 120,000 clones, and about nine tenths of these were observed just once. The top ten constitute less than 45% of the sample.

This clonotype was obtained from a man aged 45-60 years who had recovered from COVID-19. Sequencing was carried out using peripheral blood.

CDR3 reads: CASSPLKDWALDYTF. The sequenced DNA: TGTGCCAGCAGCCCCCTTAAGGACTGGGCGTTAGACTACACCTTC. The chain is assembled from TRBV14 and TRBJ1-2, with no confidently assigned D gene. V is cut by 4 bases and J by 10 bases, and the space between the germline ends is 22 bases. The CDR3 numbers 15 residues from cysteine through phenylalanine. The retained sequence is limited to the CDR3, 45 bases, with the frame set at the first base. Based on the germline V gene, the CDR1 and CDR2 sequences are SGHDN and FVKESK.